This is a list of T cell receptor beta chains from one sample in a study of blood T cell repertoires in COVID-19. The protocol was immunoSEQ multiplex PCR, while the TCRdb copy is restricted to in-frame clones and leaves out a portion. The sample comprises approximately 150,000 clones, more than 75% of which are singletons, and about 10% rests with the top ten. The sequencing sample was made of PBMCs or T cells enriched from blood (not recorded which). Receptors were obtained from a man between 60 and 75 years old who had recovered from COVID-19. Each CDR3 is given without its conserved first and last residue.

>TRBV30|TRBJ2-4
AWSSTRETDRWWLAKNIQY
>TRBV10-3|TRBJ2-2
AISESLAGATNTGELF
>TRBV5-6|TRBJ1-6
ASSSRGPRSPLH
>TRBV7-8|TRBJ1-5
ASSSDRVQPQH
>TRBV10-2|TRBJ2-7
ASSRVAEIYEQY
>TRBV5-1|TRBJ2-3
ASSQSGGQADTQY
>TRBV2|TRBJ1-4
ASTGANEKLF
>TRBV5-6|TRBJ1-5
ASSPQGSGQPQH
>TRBV4-1|TRBJ2-1
ASSPRADSSYNEQF
>TRBV7-8|TRBJ1-1
ASSLARAAAEAF
>TRBV19|TRBJ2-5
ASSIKGWGTGQETQY
>TRBV27|TRBJ1-4
ASSLYGVSLGEKLF
>TRBV7-8|TRBJ1-3
ASSLQGTGVTRGNTIY
>TRBV7-8|TRBJ1-1
ASSLRGQMNTEAF
>TRBV5-1|TRBJ1-6
ASSLGQQNSPLH
>TRBV29-1|TRBJ1-1
SVGRDMNTEAF
>TRBV7-3|TRBJ2-2
ASRQGSNTGELF
>TRBV7-9|TRBJ1-5
ASSDRENQPQH
>TRBV28|TRBJ2-3
ASTGQGASMATPYTDTQY
>TRBV4-2|TRBJ1-3
ASSQVSQISGNTIY
>TRBV2|TRBJ1-5
ASSETEFYSNQPQH
>TRBV4-2|TRBJ2-7
ASSQDRGAGSYEQY
>TRBV5-4|TRBJ1-2
ASSKGGFGYGYT
>TRBV7-2|TRBJ2-1
ASSLVVSNEQF
>TRBV27|TRBJ1-1
ASQVFRDTEAF
>TRBV6-5|TRBJ1-6
ASRDRGLGSPLH
>TRBV5-1|TRBJ2-7
ASSPSGSSYEQY
>TRBV28|TRBJ1-5
ASSLRQNNQPQH
>TRBV15|TRBJ1-2
ATSRNQGGGYT
>TRBV5-4|TRBJ2-1
ASSDPGQGYNEQF
>TRBV28|TRBJ1-5
ASSLTGQGDQPQH
>TRBV7-8|TRBJ1-2
ATRGGEFGYT
>TRBV7-9|TRBJ1-6
ASSFYSSYNSPLH
>TRBV6-5|TRBJ1-4
ASSRDRGPSEKLF
>TRBV6-6|TRBJ2-1
ASNRDRGASSYNEQF
>TRBV19|TRBJ2-5
ASSIGTGRETQY
>TRBV11-2|TRBJ1-4
ASSLAGQVNEKLF
>TRBV30|TRBJ2-1
AWTGGGRSF
>TRBV6-5|TRBJ1-4
ASSLSGGRDEKLF
>TRBV7-7|TRBJ2-2
ASSTRPSGDHTGELF
>TRBV4-1|TRBJ1-1
ASSQEARGVAEAF
>TRBV28|TRBJ1-3
ASSPRGRNTIY